Sequencing of this TCR beta chain was carried out in a study of OX40 agonist ivuxolimab in advanced cancers. Overall study context: Patients were treated with ivuxolimab, an agonistic anti-OX40 (CD134) antibody.

The CDR3 runs to 16 residues. Trimming took 6 bases from V and 3 from J; bases not matched to a gene: 9. The germline V gene has CDR1 SNHLY and CDR2 FYNNEI. Profiled with immunoSEQ multiplex PCR; TCRdb holds only in-frame clones, not every one. The table shows tens of thousands of clones, with 88% occurring only once. This TCR was sampled from an adult with an advanced solid tumor such as melanoma, head and neck, liver or kidney cancer. The rearrangement joins TRBV2 to TRBJ1-4; TRBD1 matches 8 bases. This specimen was CD4+ or CD8+ T cells sorted from blood, taken in a trial of the OX40 agonist ivuxolimab. For the CDR3, the DNA is TGTGCCAGCAGCTATACAGACAGGGGCTCTAATGAAAAACTGTTTTTT. Protein sequence: CASSYTDRGSNEKLFF. The variable domain in full, with the rest retrieved from reference TRBV2 and TRBJ1-4, is EPEVTQTPSHQVTQMGQEVILRCVPISNHLYFYWYRQILGQKVEFLVSFYNNEISEKSEIFDDQFSVERPDGSNFTLKIRSTKLEDSAMYFCASSYTDRGSNEKLFFGSGTQLSVL.